The entry that follows covers one T cell receptor beta chain sequence. Its target is not known. CD4+ T cells from unexposed donors were obtained before the COVID-19 pandemic (2011-2018). The cells were cultured for about 10 days before CD4+ T cells were isolated. Cells permitting, SARS-CoV-2 S/N and four cold-coronavirus spikes were tested on unexposed-donor CD4+ T cells. CDR1 and CDR2 (germline): MNHNY, SVGAGI (reference sequence). The V end lost 8 bases, the J end lost 3 bases, and 11 bases lay between the germline ends. The CDR3 is 13 residues long. These data are taken from a study of CD4 T cells in relation to SARS-CoV-2 and coronaviruses. Study as a whole: Shared crossreactive spike epitopes were mapped to their HLA restriction.

Sequenced by immunoSEQ multiplex PCR; TCRdb stores in-frame clones only, minus some. This table holds roughly 21,000 clones, roughly 76% found once. The chain carries TRBV6-6 and TRBJ1-5; a weak D match, TRBD1 (6 bases). This receptor was taken from a human donor in good health. Sequencing was carried out using CD4+ T cells from PBMCs, cultured in vitro. This chain's CDR3 is CASGGLDNQPQHF. The DNA of the CDR3 is TGTGCCAGCGGGGGGCTAGACAATCAGCCCCAGCATTTT.